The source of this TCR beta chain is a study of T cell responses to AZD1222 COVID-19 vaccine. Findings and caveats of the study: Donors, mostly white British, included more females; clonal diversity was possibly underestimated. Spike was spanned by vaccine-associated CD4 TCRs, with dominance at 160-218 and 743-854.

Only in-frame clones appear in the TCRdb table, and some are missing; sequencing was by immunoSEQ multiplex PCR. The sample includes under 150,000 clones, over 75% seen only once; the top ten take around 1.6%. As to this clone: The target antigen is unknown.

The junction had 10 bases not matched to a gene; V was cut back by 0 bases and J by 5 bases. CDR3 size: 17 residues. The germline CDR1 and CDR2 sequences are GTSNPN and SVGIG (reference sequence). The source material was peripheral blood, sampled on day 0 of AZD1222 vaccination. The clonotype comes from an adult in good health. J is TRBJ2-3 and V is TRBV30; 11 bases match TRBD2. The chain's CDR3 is CAWSVGPSGGYGDTQYF. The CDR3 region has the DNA TGTGCCTGGAGTGTAGGGCCTAGCGGGGGGTATGGAGATACGCAGTATTTT.